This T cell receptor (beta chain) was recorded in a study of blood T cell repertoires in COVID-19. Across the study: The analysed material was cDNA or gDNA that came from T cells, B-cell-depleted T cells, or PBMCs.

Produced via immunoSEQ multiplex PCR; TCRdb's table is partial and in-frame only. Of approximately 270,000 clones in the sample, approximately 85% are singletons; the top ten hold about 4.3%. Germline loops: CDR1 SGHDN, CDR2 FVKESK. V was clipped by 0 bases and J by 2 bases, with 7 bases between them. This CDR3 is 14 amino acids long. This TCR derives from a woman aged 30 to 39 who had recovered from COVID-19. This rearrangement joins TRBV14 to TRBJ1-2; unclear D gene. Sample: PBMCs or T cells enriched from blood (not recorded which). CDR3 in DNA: TGTGCCAGCAGCCAAGATTATTCGAACTATGGCTACACCTTC. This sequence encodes CASSQDYSNYGYTF.